One sample yielded the 22 T cell receptor beta chains listed below, sequenced in a study of OX40 agonist ivuxolimab in advanced cancers. Generated by immunoSEQ multiplex PCR, the TCRdb table keeps only in-frame clones and is missing some. The sample holds some 49,000 clones, roughly 85% seen once. Sequenced material: CD4+ or CD8+ T cells sorted from blood, taken in a trial of the OX40 agonist ivuxolimab. The source is an adult with an advanced solid tumor such as melanoma, head and neck, liver or kidney cancer.

J is TRBJ2-3 and V is TRBV19; 8 bases align to TRBD1. Germline CDR1 reads LNHDA; CDR2 reads SQIVND (reference sequence). J gave up 5 bases and V 9 bases, and 7 bases lay outside the gene matches. The CDR3 contains 13 residues. The CDR3 here is CASRDRSGDTQYF. The DNA for the CDR3 is TGTGCCAGCCGGGACAGGTCAGGAGATACGCAGTATTTT. Using reference TRBV19 and TRBJ2-3 for the parts outside the CDR3, the full variable domain is DGGITQSPKYLFRKEGQNVTLSCEQNLNHDAMYWYRQDPGQGLRLIYYSQIVNDFQKGDIAEGYSVSREKKESFPLTVTSAQKNPTAFYLCASRDRSGDTQYFGPGTRLTVL.

This clone occurred once. The chain carries TRBV9 and TRBJ2-1; D remains unclear. The germline V gene encodes CDR1 SGDLS and CDR2 YYNGEE. This CDR3 is 17 amino acids long. With 0 bases removed from V and 0 bases from J, the gap between germline ends came to 13 bases. CDR3 bases: TGTGCCAGCAGCGTAGCTTGGGCGCCGAGCTCCTACAATGAGCAGTTCTTC. Its protein is CASSVAWAPSSYNEQFF. The variable domain in full, with the rest retrieved from reference TRBV9 and TRBJ2-1, is DSGVTQTPKHLITATGQRVTLRCSPRSGDLSVYWYQQSLDQGLQFLIQYYNGEERAKGNILERFSAQQFPDLHSELNLSSLELGDSALYFCASSVAWAPSSYNEQFFGPGTRLTVL.

The chain joins TRBV7-2 to TRBJ1-4, with a possible D match to TRBD1 (6 bases). Germline V gene data show CDR1 as SGHTA and CDR2 as FQGNSA. The CDR3 extends over 15 amino acids. Deletions cut 5 bases from V and 8 bases from J, with 18 bases between. CDR3 DNA: TGTGCCAGCAGCGGGACCAGGGGTCGGCGGGAAAAACTGTTTTTT. This translates into CASSGTRGRREKLFF.

The chain couples TRBV6-5 to TRBJ2-7, with 9 bases lining up with TRBD1. CDR1 and CDR2 (germline): MNHEY, SVGAGI. J was trimmed by 7 bases and V by 6 bases; bases with no gene match: 10. CDR3 length equals 14 residues. The CDR3 coding sequence is TGTGCCAGCAGGGGTGAACAGGGGGCGGGAGAGCAGTACTTC. This gives the protein CASRGEQGAGEQYF.

The sample holds a few counts of this clone. The chain employs TRBV5-5 and TRBJ1-5; D unclear. The CDR3 runs 13 residues. CDR1 SGHKS and CDR2 YYEKEE come from the germline V gene (reference sequence). Trimming stripped 4 bases from V and 5 bases from J, with 10 bases between. The CDR3 DNA reads as TGTGCCAGCAGCGGATTGGAAGATCAGCCCCAGCATTTT. It yields the protein CASSGLEDQPQHF.

The gene calls are TRBV25-1 and TRBJ2-3, with 8 bases matching TRBD1. In germline, CDR1 is MGHDK, CDR2 SYGVNS. J gave up 2 bases and V 2 bases, and 6 bases lay outside the gene matches. The CDR3 length is 16 residues. The CDR3 nucleotides read TGTGCCAGCAGTGAAGGCACAGGGGGGTTCACAGATACGCAGTATTTT. Translated, it gives CASSEGTGGFTDTQYF.

The genes are TRBV11-2 and TRBJ1-1; D gene ambiguous. Per the germline V gene, CDR1 is SGHAT and CDR2 is FQNNGV. The CDR3 is 13 residues long. V was cut by 3 bases and J by 7 bases, with 12 bases left in between. DNA of the CDR3: TGTGCCAGCAGCTTTAGATTATCGGGTGAAGCTTTCTTT. Translated, it gives CASSFRLSGEAFF.

This clone was counted a single time. The chain uses TRBV4-3 and TRBJ2-3; D uncertain. The germline V gene encodes CDR1 LGHNA and CDR2 YSLEER. This CDR3 has 16 amino acids. V was pared by 1 base and J by 3 bases, with 14 bases between. CDR3 bases: TGCGCCAGCAGCCAAGGCCCTCTACTCGGAACAGATACGCAGTATTTT. It yields the protein CASSQGPLLGTDTQYF.

This clone was recorded only once. The V gene is TRBV9, the J gene TRBJ2-3; D remains unclear. This CDR3 has 14 amino acids. V dropped 0 bases and J dropped 0 bases, with 5 bases sitting between them. Germline V gene lookup returns CDR1 SGDLS and CDR2 YYNGEE. The CDR3 loop is CASSVAESTDTQYF. CDR3 in DNA: TGTGCCAGCAGCGTAGCTGAAAGCACAGATACGCAGTATTTT.

The chain links TRBV28 to TRBJ1-3; D perhaps matches TRBD1 (5 bases). The CDR3 has 17 residues. The V and J ends lost 9 bases and 0 bases respectively, with 21 bases between them. Germline V lookup: CDR1 MDHEN, CDR2 SYDVKM. The CDR3 is CASRSLDGHYSGNTIYF. CDR3 DNA sequence: TGTGCCAGTCGGTCGTTAGACGGACACTACTCTGGAAACACCATATATTTT. The whole variable domain, remainder taken from reference TRBV28 and TRBJ1-3, is DVKVTQSSRYLVKRTGEKVFLECVQDMDHENMFWYRQDPGLGLRLIYFSYDVKMKEKGDIPEGYSVSREKKERFSLILESASTNQTSMYLCASRSLDGHYSGNTIYFGEGSWLTVV.

This clone has only one observation. The rearrangement links TRBV5-1 to TRBJ2-2; 8 positions agree with TRBD2. The CDR3 contains 18 residues. V shed 4 bases and J 6 bases; nucleotides not matched to a gene: 17. Germline CDR1 and CDR2: SGHRS and YFSETQ. The CDR3 DNA reads TGCGCCAGCAGCCCCCTAACGGCGGGACTCGGGGGGGCCGGGGAGCTGTTTTTT. This translates into CASSPLTAGLGGAGELFF.

By sample fraction, this clone is medium-sized. The chain is built from TRBV7-9 and TRBJ1-1, with D uncertain. Looked up from germline, CDR1 is SEHNR and CDR2 is FQNEAQ (reference sequence). The CDR3 covers 13 residues. V was trimmed by 2 bases and J by 1 base, leaving 5 bases between them. The DNA of the CDR3 is TGTGCCAGCAGCTTACAAGGGAACACTGAAGCTTTCTTT. Its translation is CASSLQGNTEAFF. The complete variable domain, with remaining parts taken from reference TRBV7-9 and TRBJ1-1, reads DTGVSQNPRHKITKRGQNVTFRCDPISEHNRLYWYRQTLGQGPEFLTYFQNEAQLEKSRLLSDRFSAERPKGSFSTLEIQRTEQGDSAMYLCASSLQGNTEAFFGQGTRLTVV.

V usage is TRBV13 and J usage is TRBJ2-3, with 12 bases lining up with TRBD2. This CDR3 is 17 amino acids long. With V trimmed by 5 bases and J by 2 bases, 8 bases remained unmatched. Per germline, CDR1 PRHDT and CDR2 FYEKMQ (reference sequence). CDR3 coding DNA: TGTGCCAGCAGCCGCAGACTAGCGGGGGAATTCACAGATACGCAGTATTTT. Translated, it gives CASSRRLAGEFTDTQYF.

This clone appeared a single time. This chain connects TRBV28 to TRBJ2-5; D possibly corresponds to TRBD2 (5 bases). CDR1 MDHEN and CDR2 SYDVKM come from the germline V gene. CDR3 length equals 14 residues. V was cut by 6 bases and J by 2 bases, with 13 bases left in between. The DNA for the CDR3 is TGTGCCAGCAGCTCGGGGTTCGTTCAAGAGACCCAGTACTTC. The encoded protein is CASSSGFVQETQYF.

This sequence joins TRBV7-3 and TRBJ2-3, with D uncertain. CDR3 length: 15 residues. With 4 bases removed from V and 1 base from J, the gap between germline ends came to 12 bases. Per the germline V gene, CDR1 is SGHTA and CDR2 is FQGTGA. Written as DNA, the CDR3 is TGTGCCAGCAGCTCCCGGCCCGGCGGCACAGATACGCAGTATTTT. Protein product: CASSSRPGGTDTQYF.

The chain recombines TRBV10-3 with TRBJ1-6; no definite D call. There are 15 residues in the CDR3. Germline loops: CDR1 ENHRY, CDR2 SYGVKD. Trimming removed 5 bases from V and 11 bases from J, with 19 bases in between. CDR3 loop: CAISINSQAPPPLHF. The DNA of the CDR3 is TGTGCCATCAGTATAAACAGTCAAGCCCCCCCACCCCTCCACTTT.

This chain links TRBV18 with TRBJ2-7; D not certain. Germline values: CDR1 KGHSH, CDR2 LQKENI. CDR3 length: 14 residues. The V gene lost 3 bases and the J gene lost 2 bases, with 11 bases spanning the gap. The CDR3 coding sequence is TGTGCCAGCTCACCTAAGGCTAAGGCCTACGAGCAGTACTTC. Encoded protein: CASSPKAKAYEQYF.

V is TRBV9 and J is TRBJ2-3; D perhaps matches TRBD2 (5 bases). CDR1 and CDR2 (germline): SGDLS, YYNGEE. V lost 0 bases to trimming and J lost 4 bases, with 12 bases between them. CDR3 size: 15 residues. Here the CDR3 DNA reads TGTGCCAGCAGCGTAGATGGCGGGTCGGCAGATACGCAGTATTTT. Its protein product is CASSVDGGSADTQYF.

The chain uses TRBV30 and TRBJ1-2; TRBD1 matches 8 bases. CDR3 length equals 14 residues. The V and J ends lost 1 base and 4 bases, in that order; junction bases with no gene match: 5. Germline CDR1 is GTSNPN and CDR2 is SVGIG (reference sequence). The CDR3 coding sequence is TGTGCCTGGAGTGGAGAGGGACAGGTCTATGGCTACACCTTC. Amino acid sequence: CAWSGEGQVYGYTF.

CDR3 region: CASSYSGGAWTTEAFF. The CDR3 nucleotides read TGTGCCAGCAGTTACTCAGGGGGCGCGTGGACCACTGAAGCTTTCTTT. The genes are TRBV6-5 and TRBJ1-1; the match to TRBD1 covers 7 bases. The V gene's germline CDR1 is MNHEY and CDR2 SVGAGI. Losses at the gene ends were 0 bases for V and 4 bases for J; bases not matched to a gene: 8. CDR3 size: 16 residues.

The V call is TRBV7-8, the J call TRBJ2-1; unclear D gene. The length of the CDR3 is 12 residues. V lost 5 bases and J lost 7, with 9 bases in between. Germline CDR1 is SGHVS and CDR2 is FQNEAQ. Written as DNA, the CDR3 is TGTGCCAGCAGCCTTGTGAAGAATGAGCAGTTCTTC. This codes for CASSLVKNEQFF.

The gene calls are TRBV5-1 and TRBJ2-7; 8 nucleotides agree with TRBD1. The trim removed 3 bases at V and 5 bases at J, leaving 7 bases unmatched. Germline values: CDR1 SGHRS, CDR2 YFSETQ. This CDR3 region has 14 residues. The CDR3 DNA reads TGCGCCAGCAGCTCGACAGGGGAGGTCCACGAGCAGTACTTC. Amino acid sequence: CASSSTGEVHEQYF.